This T cell receptor beta chain was captured by sequencing in a study of blood T cell repertoires in COVID-19. Data came from immunoSEQ multiplex PCR; TCRdb stores just in-frame clones and leaves some out. The sample includes 45,000 to 75,000 clones, about 90% of them seen just once. This clone has a handful of counts. Sequencing used peripheral blood. The receptor's source is a man aged 60-69 years with acute or convalescent COVID-19.

The CDR3 protein is CASSPFVLAGDLYNEQFF. CDR3 coding DNA: TGTGCCAGCAGCCCCTTTGTGCTAGCGGGAGACCTCTACAATGAGCAGTTCTTC. The chain uses TRBV14 and TRBJ2-1; 10 nucleotides line up with TRBD2. Germline V gene lookup returns CDR1 SGHDN and CDR2 FVKESK. V trimming: 4 bases; J trimming: 3 bases; junction bases outside the gene matches: 12. The CDR3 has 18 amino acids. The full variable domain, with the rest looked up from reference TRBV14 and TRBJ2-1, is EAGVTQFPSHSVIEKGQTVTLRCDPISGHDNLYWYRRVMGKEIKFLLHFVKESKQDESGMPNNRFLAERTGGTYSTLKVQPAELEDSGVYFCASSPFVLAGDLYNEQFFGPGTRLTVL.